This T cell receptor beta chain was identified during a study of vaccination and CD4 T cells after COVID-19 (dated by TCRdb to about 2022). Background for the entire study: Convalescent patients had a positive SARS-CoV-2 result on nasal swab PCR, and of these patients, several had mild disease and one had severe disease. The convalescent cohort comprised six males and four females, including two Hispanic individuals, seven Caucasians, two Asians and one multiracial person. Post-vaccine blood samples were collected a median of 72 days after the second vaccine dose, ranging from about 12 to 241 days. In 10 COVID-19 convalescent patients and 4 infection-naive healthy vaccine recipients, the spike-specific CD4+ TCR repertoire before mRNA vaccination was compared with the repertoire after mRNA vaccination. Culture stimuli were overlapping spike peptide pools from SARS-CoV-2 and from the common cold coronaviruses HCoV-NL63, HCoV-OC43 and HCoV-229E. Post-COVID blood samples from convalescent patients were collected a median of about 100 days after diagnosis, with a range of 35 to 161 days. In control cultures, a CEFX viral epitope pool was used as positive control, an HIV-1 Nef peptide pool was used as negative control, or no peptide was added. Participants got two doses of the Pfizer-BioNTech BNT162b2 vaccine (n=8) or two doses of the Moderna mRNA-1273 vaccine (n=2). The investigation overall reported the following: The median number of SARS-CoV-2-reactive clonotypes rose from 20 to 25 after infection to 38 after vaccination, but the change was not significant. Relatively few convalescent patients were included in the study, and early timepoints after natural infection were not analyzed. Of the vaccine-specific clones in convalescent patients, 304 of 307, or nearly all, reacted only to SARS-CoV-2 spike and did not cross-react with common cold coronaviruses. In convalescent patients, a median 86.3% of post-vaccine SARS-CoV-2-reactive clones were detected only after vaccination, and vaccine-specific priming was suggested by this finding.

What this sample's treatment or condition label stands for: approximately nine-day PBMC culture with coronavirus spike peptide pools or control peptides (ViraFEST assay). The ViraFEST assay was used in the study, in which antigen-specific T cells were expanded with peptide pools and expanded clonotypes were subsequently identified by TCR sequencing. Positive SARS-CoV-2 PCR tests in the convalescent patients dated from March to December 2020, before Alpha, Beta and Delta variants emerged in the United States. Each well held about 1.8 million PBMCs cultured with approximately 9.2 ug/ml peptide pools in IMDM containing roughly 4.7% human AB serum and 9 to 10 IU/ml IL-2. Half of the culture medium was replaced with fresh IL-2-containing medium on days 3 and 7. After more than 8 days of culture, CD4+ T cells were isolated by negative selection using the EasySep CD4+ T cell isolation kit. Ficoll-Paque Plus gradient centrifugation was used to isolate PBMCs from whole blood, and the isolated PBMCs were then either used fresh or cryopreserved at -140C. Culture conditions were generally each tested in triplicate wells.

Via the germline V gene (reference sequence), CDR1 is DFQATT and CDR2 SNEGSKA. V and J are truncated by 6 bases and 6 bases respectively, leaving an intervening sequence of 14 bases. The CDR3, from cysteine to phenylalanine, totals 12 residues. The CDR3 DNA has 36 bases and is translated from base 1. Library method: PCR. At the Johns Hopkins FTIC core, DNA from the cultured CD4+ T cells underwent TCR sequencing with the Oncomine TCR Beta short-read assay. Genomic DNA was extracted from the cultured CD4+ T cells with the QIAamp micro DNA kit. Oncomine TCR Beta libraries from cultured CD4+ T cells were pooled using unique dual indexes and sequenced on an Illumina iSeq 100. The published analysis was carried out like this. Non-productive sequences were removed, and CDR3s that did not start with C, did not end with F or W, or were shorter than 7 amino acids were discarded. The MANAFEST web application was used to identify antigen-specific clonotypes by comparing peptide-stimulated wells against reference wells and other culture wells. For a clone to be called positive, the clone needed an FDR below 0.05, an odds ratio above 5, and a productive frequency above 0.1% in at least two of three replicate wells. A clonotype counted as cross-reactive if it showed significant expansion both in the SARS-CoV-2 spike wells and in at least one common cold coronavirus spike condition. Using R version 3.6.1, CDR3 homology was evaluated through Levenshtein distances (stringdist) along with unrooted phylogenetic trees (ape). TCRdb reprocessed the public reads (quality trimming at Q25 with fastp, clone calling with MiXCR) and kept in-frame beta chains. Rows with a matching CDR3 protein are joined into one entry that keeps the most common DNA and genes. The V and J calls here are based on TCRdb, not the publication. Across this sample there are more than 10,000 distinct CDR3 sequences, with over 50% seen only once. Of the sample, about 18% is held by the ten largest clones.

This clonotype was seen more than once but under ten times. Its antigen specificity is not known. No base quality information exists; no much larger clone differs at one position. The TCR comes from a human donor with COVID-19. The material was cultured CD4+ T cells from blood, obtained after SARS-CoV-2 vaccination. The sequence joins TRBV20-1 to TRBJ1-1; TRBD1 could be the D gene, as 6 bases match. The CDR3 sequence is CSADPGGPEAFF. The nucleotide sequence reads TGCAGTGCCGACCCCGGGGGGCCTGAAGCTTTCTTT.